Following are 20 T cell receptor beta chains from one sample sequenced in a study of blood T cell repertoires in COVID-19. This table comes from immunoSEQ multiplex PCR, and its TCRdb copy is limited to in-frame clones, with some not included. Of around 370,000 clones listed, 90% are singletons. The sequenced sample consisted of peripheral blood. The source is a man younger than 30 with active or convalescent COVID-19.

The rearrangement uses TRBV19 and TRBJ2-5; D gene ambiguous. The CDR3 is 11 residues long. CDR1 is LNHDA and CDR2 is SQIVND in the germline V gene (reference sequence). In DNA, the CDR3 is TGTGCAACCACACGACAAGAGACCCAGTACTTC. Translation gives CATTRQETQYF.

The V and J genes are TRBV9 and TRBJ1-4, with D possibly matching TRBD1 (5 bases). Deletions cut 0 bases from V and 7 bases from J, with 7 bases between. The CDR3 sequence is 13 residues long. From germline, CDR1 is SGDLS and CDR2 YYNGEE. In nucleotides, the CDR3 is TGTGCCAGCAGCGTAGTGGGGGGTGAAAAACTGTTTTTT. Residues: CASSVVGGEKLFF.

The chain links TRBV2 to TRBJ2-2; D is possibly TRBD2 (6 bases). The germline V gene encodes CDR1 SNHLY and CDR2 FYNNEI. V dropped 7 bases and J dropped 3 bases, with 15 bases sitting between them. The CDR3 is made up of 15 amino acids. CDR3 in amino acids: CASKIISGDTGELFF. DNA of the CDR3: TGTGCCAGCAAAATCATTAGCGGAGACACCGGGGAGCTGTTTTTT. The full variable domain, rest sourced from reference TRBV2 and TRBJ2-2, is EPEVTQTPSHQVTQMGQEVILRCVPISNHLYFYWYRQILGQKVEFLVSFYNNEISEKSEIFDDQFSVERPDGSNFTLKIRSTKLEDSAMYFCASKIISGDTGELFFGEGSRLTVL.

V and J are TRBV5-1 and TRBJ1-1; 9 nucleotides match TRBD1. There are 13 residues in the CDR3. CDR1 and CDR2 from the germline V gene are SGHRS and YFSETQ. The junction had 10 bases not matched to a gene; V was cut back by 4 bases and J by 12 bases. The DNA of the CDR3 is TGCGCCAGCAGCCCCCCGGGGACAGGGATTTCTTTCTTT. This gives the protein CASSPPGTGISFF. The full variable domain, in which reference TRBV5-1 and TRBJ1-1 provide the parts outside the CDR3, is KAGVTQTPRYLIKTRGQQVTLSCSPISGHRSVSWYQQTPGQGLQFLFEYFSETQRNKGNFPGRFSGRQFSNSRSEMNVSTLELGDSALYLCASSPPGTGISFFGQGTRLTVV.

This CDR3 reads CASSVSTLRGGEKLFF. CDR3 coding DNA: TGTGCCAGCAGCGTTTCCACGCTCCGAGGGGGTGAAAAACTGTTTTTT. The chain recombines TRBV9 with TRBJ1-4, with a weak D call TRBD1 (6 bases). The length of the CDR3 is 16 residues. With 2 bases removed from V and 7 bases from J, the gap between germline ends came to 18 bases. CDR1 is SGDLS, CDR2 YYNGEE, per germline.

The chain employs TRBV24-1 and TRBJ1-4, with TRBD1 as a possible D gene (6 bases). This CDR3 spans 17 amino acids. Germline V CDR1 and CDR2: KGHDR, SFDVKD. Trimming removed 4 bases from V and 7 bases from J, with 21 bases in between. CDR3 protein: CATSDSGRRPGVEKLFF. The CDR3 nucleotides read TGTGCCACCAGTGACTCGGGACGCCGACCAGGGGTTGAAAAACTGTTTTTT.

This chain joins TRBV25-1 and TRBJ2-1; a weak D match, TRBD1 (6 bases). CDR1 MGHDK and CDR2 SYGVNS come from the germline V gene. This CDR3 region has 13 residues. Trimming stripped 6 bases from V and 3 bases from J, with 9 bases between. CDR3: CASRGAYYNEQFF. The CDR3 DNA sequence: TGTGCCAGCAGGGGGGCCTACTACAATGAGCAGTTCTTC. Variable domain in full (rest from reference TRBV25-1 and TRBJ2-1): EADIYQTPRYLVIGTGKKITLECSQTMGHDKMYWYQQDPGMELHLIHYSYGVNSTEKGDLSSESTVSRIRTEHFPLTLESARPSHTSQYLCASRGAYYNEQFFGPGTRLTVL.

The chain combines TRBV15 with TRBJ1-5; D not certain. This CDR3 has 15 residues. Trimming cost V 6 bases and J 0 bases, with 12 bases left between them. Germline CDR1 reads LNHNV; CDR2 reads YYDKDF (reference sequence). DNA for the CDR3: TGTGCCACCAGGACGAGCGAGTATAGCAATCAGCCCCAGCATTTT. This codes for CATRTSEYSNQPQHF.

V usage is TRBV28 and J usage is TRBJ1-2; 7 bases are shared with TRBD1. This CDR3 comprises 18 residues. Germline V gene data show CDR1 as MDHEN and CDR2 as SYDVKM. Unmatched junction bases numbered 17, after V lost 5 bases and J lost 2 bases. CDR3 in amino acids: CASSRRPTGTFGNYGYTF. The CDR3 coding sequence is TGTGCCAGCAGTAGACGCCCGACAGGGACGTTTGGGAACTATGGCTACACCTTC.

Here the CDR3 reads CASSLPGLAGGPSDTQYF. The CDR3 nucleotides read TGTGCCAGCAGTTTGCCGGGACTAGCGGGAGGGCCATCAGATACGCAGTATTTT. The chain joins TRBV28 to TRBJ2-3; 16 bases are a match to TRBD2. Trimming cost V 3 bases and J 4 bases; bases outside gene matches: 7. Germline V gene sequence: CDR1 MDHEN, CDR2 SYDVKM. The CDR3 totals 18 residues.

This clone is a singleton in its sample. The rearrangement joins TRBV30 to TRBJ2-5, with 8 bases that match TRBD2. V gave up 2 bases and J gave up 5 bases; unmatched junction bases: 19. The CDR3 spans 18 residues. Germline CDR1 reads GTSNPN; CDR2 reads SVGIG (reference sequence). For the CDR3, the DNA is TGTGCCTGGAGTATGGACCTAGGGACTAGGGGGGACGAGGAGACCCAGTACTTC. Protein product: CAWSMDLGTRGDEETQYF.

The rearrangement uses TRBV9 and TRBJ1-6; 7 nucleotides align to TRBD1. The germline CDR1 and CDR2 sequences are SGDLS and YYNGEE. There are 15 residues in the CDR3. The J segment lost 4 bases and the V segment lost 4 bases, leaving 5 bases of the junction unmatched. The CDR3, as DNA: TGTGCCAGCAGCTCCGGGACAGAATATAATTCACCCCTCCACTTT. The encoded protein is CASSSGTEYNSPLHF.

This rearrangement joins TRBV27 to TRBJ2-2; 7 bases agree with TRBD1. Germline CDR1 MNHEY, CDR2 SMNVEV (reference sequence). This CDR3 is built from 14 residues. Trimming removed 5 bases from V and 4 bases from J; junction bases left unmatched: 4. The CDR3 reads CASSVQGVTGELFF. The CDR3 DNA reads TGTGCCAGCAGTGTGCAGGGGGTCACCGGGGAGCTGTTTTTT.

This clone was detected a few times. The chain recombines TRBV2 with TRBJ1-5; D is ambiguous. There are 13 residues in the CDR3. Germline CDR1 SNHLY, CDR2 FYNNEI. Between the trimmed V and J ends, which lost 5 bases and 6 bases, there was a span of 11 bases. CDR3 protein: CASSTDPPQPQHF. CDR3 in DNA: TGTGCCAGCAGTACAGACCCGCCTCAGCCCCAGCATTTT.

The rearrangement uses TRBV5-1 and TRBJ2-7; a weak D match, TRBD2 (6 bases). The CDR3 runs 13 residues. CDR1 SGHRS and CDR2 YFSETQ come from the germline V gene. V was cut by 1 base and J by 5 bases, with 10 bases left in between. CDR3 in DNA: TGCGCCAGCAGCTTGTGGGGGGACCACGAGCAGTACTTC. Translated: CASSLWGDHEQYF.

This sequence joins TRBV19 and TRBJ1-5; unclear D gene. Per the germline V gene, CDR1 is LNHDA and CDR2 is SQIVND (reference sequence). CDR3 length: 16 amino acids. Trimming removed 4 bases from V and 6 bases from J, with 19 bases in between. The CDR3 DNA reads TGTGCCAGTAGTACCTTGACATGGGTCGAGGGTCAGCCCCAGCATTTT. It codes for CASSTLTWVEGQPQHF. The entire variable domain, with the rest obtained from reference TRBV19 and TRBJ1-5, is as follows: DGGITQSPKYLFRKEGQNVTLSCEQNLNHDAMYWYRQDPGQGLRLIYYSQIVNDFQKGDIAEGYSVSREKKESFPLTVTSAQKNPTAFYLCASSTLTWVEGQPQHFGDGTRLSIL.

CDR3 region: CASSLAPRGFGDTQYF. For the CDR3, the DNA is TGTGCCAGCAGCTTAGCGCCCAGGGGGTTTGGGGATACGCAGTATTTT. The genes are TRBV7-9 and TRBJ2-3, with 7 positions matching TRBD1. CDR3 length: 16 residues. The V gene's germline CDR1 is SEHNR and CDR2 FQNEAQ (reference sequence). Germline trimming cut 0 bases from V and 6 bases from J; bases unmatched to any gene: 9.

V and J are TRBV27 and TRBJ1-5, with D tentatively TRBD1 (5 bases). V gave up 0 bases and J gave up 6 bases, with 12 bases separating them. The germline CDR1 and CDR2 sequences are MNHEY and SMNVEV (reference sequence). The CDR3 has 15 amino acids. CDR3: CASSLSAGLGQPQHF. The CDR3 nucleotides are TGTGCCAGCAGTTTATCGGCAGGGTTAGGTCAGCCCCAGCATTTT.

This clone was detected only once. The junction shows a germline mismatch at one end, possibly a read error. CDR3 loop: CASSLDGQYNEQFF. In nucleotides, the CDR3 is TGTGCTAGCAGCTTAGACGGACAGTACAATGAGCAGTTCTTC. The chain uses TRBV7-7 and TRBJ2-1; D is perhaps TRBD1 (6 bases). CDR1 and CDR2 (germline): SSHAT, FNYEAQ (reference sequence). The CDR3 loop spans 14 amino acids.

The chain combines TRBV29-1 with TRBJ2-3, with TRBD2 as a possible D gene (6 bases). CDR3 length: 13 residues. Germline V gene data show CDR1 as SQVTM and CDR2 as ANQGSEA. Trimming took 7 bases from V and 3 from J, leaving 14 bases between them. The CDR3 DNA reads TGCAGCGGACGGGGGATCTCGACAGATACGCAGTATTTT. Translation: CSGRGISTDTQYF.